A selection of T cell receptor beta chains follows, all from one sample in a study of T cell changes during pregnancy in multiple sclerosis. Profiling relied on immunoSEQ multiplex PCR, and the TCRdb table lists in-frame clones only, not all of them. Of 70,000 to 95,000 clones listed, roughly 93% were seen once; the top ten hold around 0.75%. This sample comprised peripheral blood, obtained in the second trimester of pregnancy. The receptors here all came from a female donor in good health, enrolled as a control in a pregnancy study. CDR3s include the opening cysteine and the closing phenylalanine or tryptophan. A D gene is named only where the DNA matches it firmly. Clone size, where shown, is once, few, many, or a class for clones that have expanded.

.,TRBJ1-2,.,TRBV11-3,CASSLSRGTNYYGYTF,TGTGCCAGCAGCTTAAGTCGGGGGACCAATTACTATGGCTACACCTTC
once,TRBJ1-2,.,TRBV5-8,CASSATGTFNYGYTF,TGTGCCAGCAGCGCTACAGGGACCTTTAACTATGGCTACACCTTC
once,TRBJ2-3,TRBD1,TRBV5-4,CASSLGGATDTQYF,TGTGCCAGCAGCTTAGGGGGCGCGACAGATACGCAGTATTTT
.,TRBJ1-2,TRBD1,TRBV7-3,CASSLNPQGPGYTF,TGTGCCAGCAGCTTAAACCCACAGGGGCCTGGCTACACCTTC
.,TRBJ1-5,.,TRBV5-8,CASSPEGLGQPQHF,TGTGCCAGCAGCCCAGAGGGCCTGGGCCAGCCCCAGCATTTT
once,TRBJ1-5,TRBD1,TRBV4-2,CASSPIGTGDISQPQHF,TGTGCCAGCAGCCCCATCGGGACAGGGGATATCAGTCAGCCCCAGCATTTT
.,TRBJ2-1,TRBD2,TRBV25-1,CASSEWGGGANEQFF,TGTGCCAGCAGTGAATGGGGCGGGGGGGCGAATGAGCAGTTCTTC
.,TRBJ2-5,.,TRBV5-1,CASSLGGAETQYF,TGCGCCAGCAGCCTAGGGGGAGCCGAGACCCAGTACTTC
.,TRBJ1-2,.,TRBV2,CASSEYVGYTF,TGTGCCAGCAGTGAGTATGTTGGCTACACCTTC
.,TRBJ2-5,TRBD1,TRBV7-2,CASSPRTGETQYF,TGTGCCAGCAGCCCACGGACAGGGGAGACCCAGTACTTC
.,TRBJ2-3,.,TRBV5-6,CASSLRVSPSTDTQYF,TGTGCCAGCAGCTTGAGAGTGAGCCCTAGCACAGATACGCAGTATTTT
.,TRBJ1-2,.,TRBV7-2,CASSLADTDYGYTF,TGTGCCAGCAGCTTAGCCGACACAGACTATGGCTACACCTTC
.,TRBJ1-1,.,TRBV7-9,CASSPAVTEAFF,TGTGCCAGCAGCCCGGCGGTCACTGAAGCTTTCTTT
.,TRBJ1-6,.,TRBV5-1,CASSPRNEGGSRGEYNSPLHF,TGCGCCAGCAGCCCCAGGAATGAAGGGGGATCCCGAGGTGAATATAATTCACCCCTCCACTTT
.,TRBJ2-3,.,TRBV5-1,CASSLEESGTDTQYF,TGCGCCAGCAGCTTGGAGGAGTCAGGCACAGATACGCAGTATTTT
once,TRBJ1-2,.,TRBV27,CASSTTHPNYGYTF,TGTGCCAGCAGCACAACACACCCGAACTATGGCTACACCTTC
once,TRBJ2-1,TRBD2,TRBV30,CAWSRGRGGRNEQFF,TGTGCCTGGAGTAGAGGGCGGGGGGGCCGCAATGAGCAGTTCTTC
.,TRBJ1-2,.,TRBV4-3,CASSQATGTNYGYTF,TGCGCCAGCAGCCAAGCTACGGGAACTAACTATGGCTACACCTTC
.,TRBJ1-4,.,TRBV7-4,CASSLHWTDLFF,TGTGCCAGCAGCCTCCATTGGACAGATCTGTTTTTT
few,TRBJ1-1,.,TRBV10-3,CAISGDKRRAFF,TGTGCCATCAGTGGGGACAAAAGGAGGGCTTTCTTT
.,TRBJ1-1,.,TRBV2,CASEIHLNTEAFF,TGTGCCAGCGAAATACATTTGAACACTGAAGCTTTCTTT
.,TRBJ1-2,TRBD1,TRBV13,CASSPVGGQNNYGYTF,TGTGCCAGCAGCCCCGTTGGGGGACAGAACAACTATGGCTACACCTTC
once,TRBJ2-7,TRBD1,TRBV5-1,CASSPGTGGSLSRGSEQYF,TGCGCCAGCAGCCCAGGTACAGGGGGCTCCCTTTCAAGGGGCTCCGAGCAGTACTTC
.,TRBJ2-3,.,TRBV11-3,CASSSRGAGTDTQYF,TGTGCCAGCAGCTCTCGGGGGGCCGGCACAGATACGCAGTATTTT
.,TRBJ2-2,.,TRBV6-6,CASSRARSGYTGELFF,TGTGCCAGCAGCAGGGCGCGTTCTGGCTACACCGGGGAGCTGTTTTTT
.,TRBJ1-1,.,TRBV19,CASNLRVGNTEAFF,TGTGCCAGTAATTTGAGGGTAGGTAACACTGAAGCTTTCTTT
.,TRBJ2-7,.,TRBV4-3,CASSQDRGSYEQYF,TGCGCCAGCAGCCAAGACAGGGGCTCCTACGAGCAGTACTTC
.,TRBJ2-7,TRBD2,TRBV11-2,CASSSGLAGYEQYF,TGTGCCAGCAGCTCGGGACTAGCGGGGTACGAGCAGTACTTC
once,TRBJ1-2,TRBD1,TRBV4-1,CASSPKQGYYGYTF,TGCGCCAGCAGCCCTAAACAGGGGTACTATGGCTACACCTTC
.,TRBJ1-1,.,TRBV19,CASSTQQAQGPAFF,TGTGCCAGTAGTACCCAACAGGCCCAAGGCCCAGCTTTCTTT
.,TRBJ1-3,.,TRBV5-5,CASSLASGAGNTIYF,TGTGCCAGCAGCTTGGCCTCAGGGGCAGGAAACACCATATATTTT
few,TRBJ2-5,.,TRBV7-9,CASSLGALTFQETQYF,TGTGCCAGCAGCTTAGGAGCACTAACATTCCAAGAGACCCAGTACTTC
.,TRBJ2-5,TRBD1,TRBV11-1,CASSWDRGYQETQYF,TGTGCCAGCAGTTGGGACAGGGGGTACCAAGAGACCCAGTACTTC
.,TRBJ1-2,.,TRBV5-4,CASSLRTVYGYTF,TGTGCCAGCAGCTTACGGACAGTCTATGGCTACACCTTC
.,TRBJ1-1,TRBD1,TRBV11-3,CASASTGGIGEAFF,TGTGCCAGTGCCTCGACAGGGGGTATCGGTGAAGCTTTCTTT
.,TRBJ1-1,.,TRBV5-1,CASGPSGGLDTEAFF,TGCGCCAGCGGTCCATCTGGAGGGCTAGACACTGAAGCTTTCTTT
.,TRBJ1-4,.,TRBV30,CAWTRTDDGKLFF,TGTGCCTGGACACGGACAGACGACGGAAAACTGTTTTTT
.,TRBJ2-7,.,TRBV18,CASSPLDTTTEQYF,TGTGCCAGCTCACCATTAGATACGACTACCGAGCAGTACTTC
once,TRBJ2-3,TRBD2,TRBV5-6,CASSPTGLAGVTDTQYF,TGTGCCAGCAGCCCGACAGGACTAGCGGGGGTCACAGATACGCAGTATTTT
.,TRBJ2-7,.,TRBV7-6,CASSLEQGSYEQYF,TGTGCCAGCAGCTTAGAACAGGGTTCCTACGAGCAGTACTTC
.,TRBJ1-6,.,TRBV18,CASSPPGGYNSPLHF,TGTGCCAGCTCACCACCGGGGGGCTATAATTCACCCCTCCACTTT
.,TRBJ1-3,.,TRBV6-1,CASSEARGVWRGGNTIYF,TGTGCCAGCAGTGAAGCGCGAGGGGTATGGAGGGGAGGAAACACCATATATTTT
.,TRBJ1-5,TRBD1,TRBV18,CASSLQGDQPQHF,TGTGCCAGCTCACTACAGGGGGATCAGCCCCAGCATTTT
.,TRBJ1-2,.,TRBV30,CAWSVGLYGYTF,TGTGCCTGGAGTGTGGGCTTATATGGCTACACCTTC
.,TRBJ1-2,.,TRBV30,CAWAISSDYGYTF,TGTGCCTGGGCCATTAGTTCCGACTATGGCTACACCTTC
.,TRBJ2-2,.,TRBV25-1,CASSEFSTGELFF,TGTGCCAGCAGTGAATTTAGCACCGGGGAGCTGTTTTTT
.,TRBJ1-1,.,TRBV7-9,CASIFKAGENTEAFF,TGTGCCAGTATATTCAAGGCAGGGGAGAACACTGAAGCTTTCTTT
few,TRBJ2-1,.,TRBV7-6,CASSSTGVNNEQFF,TGTGCCAGCAGCTCGACAGGAGTTAACAATGAGCAGTTCTTC
.,TRBJ2-1,.,TRBV4-3,CASSQEILPSPVTYNEQFF,TGCGCCAGCAGCCAAGAAATTTTGCCTAGCCCTGTTACCTACAATGAGCAGTTCTTC
.,TRBJ2-5,.,TRBV30,CAWSVLGTLMQETQYF,TGTGCCTGGAGTGTACTTGGGACACTGATGCAAGAGACCCAGTACTTC
once,TRBJ1-1,.,TRBV23-1,CASSQSYRNTEAFF,TGCGCCAGCAGTCAATCTTACAGGAACACTGAAGCTTTCTTT